The 26 T cell receptor beta chains reported below all come from one sample, sequenced in a study of cytomegalovirus exposure and HLA in healthy donors (dated by TCRdb to 2015 to 2018). The library came from the immunoSEQ multiplex PCR assay. This immuneACCESS table, as held by TCRdb, lists in-frame sequences with V and J called but not all clones. Of the missing ones, under half trace to an unresolved V gene in checked studies; the others have no known cause. This sample holds 120,000 or so clones; approximately 91% were observed only once. The top ten constitute approximately 4.5% of the sample. The source material was PBMCs. Receptors were obtained from a man younger than 35 in good health and CMV-seropositive.

This clone was picked up one time. The CDR3 region has the DNA TGCGCCAGCAGCCATGACTCCGGGACAGGGTACGAGCAGTACTTC. This sequence encodes CASSHDSGTGYEQYF. The chain has TRBV4-1 and TRBJ2-7, with TRBD1 matching over 9 bases. The V gene end was trimmed by 3 bases and the J gene end by 4 bases; junction bases not matched to a gene: 7. The CDR3 loop spans 15 amino acids. From germline, CDR1 is MGHRA and CDR2 YSYEKL.

This clone was observed a few times. This chain uses TRBV11-2 with TRBJ2-7; TRBD1 might be the D (6 bases). CDR3 length: 13 amino acids. The ends were cut back, 4 bases at V and 11 bases at J, with 18 bases in the middle. CDR1 is SGHAT and CDR2 is FQNNGV in the germline V gene. The CDR3 is CASSSLRTVAEYF. CDR3 DNA sequence: TGTGCCAGCAGCTCTCTCCGGACAGTCGCGGAGTACTTC.

The chain combines TRBV14 with TRBJ2-5, with no clear D. The CDR3 has 15 amino acids. V lost 3 bases and J lost 7, with 18 bases in between. Germline V gene lookup returns CDR1 SGHDN and CDR2 FVKESK. The CDR3 sequence is CASSHLPTQKWTQYF. The CDR3 DNA follows: TGTGCCAGCAGCCACTTGCCCACCCAGAAGTGGACCCAGTACTTC. Drawing the rest from reference TRBV14 and TRBJ2-5, the complete variable domain is EAGVTQFPSHSVIEKGQTVTLRCDPISGHDNLYWYRRVMGKEIKFLLHFVKESKQDESGMPNNRFLAERTGGTYSTLKVQPAELEDSGVYFCASSHLPTQKWTQYFGPGTRLLVL.

The chain has TRBV7-2 and TRBJ2-7, with 10 bases identical to TRBD2. This CDR3 has 14 amino acids. Germline V gene sequence: CDR1 SGHTA, CDR2 FQGNSA. Trimming at V came to 5 bases and at J to 5 bases, leaving 6 bases not matched to a gene. The CDR3 reads CASSPGLASHEQYF. The DNA of the CDR3 is TGTGCCAGCAGCCCGGGACTAGCGTCCCACGAGCAGTACTTC.

The chain joins TRBV5-5 to TRBJ1-2, with TRBD1 matching over 8 bases. The trim removed 4 bases at V and 8 bases at J, leaving 16 bases unmatched. This CDR3 is built from 16 residues. Germline V lookup: CDR1 SGHKS, CDR2 YYEKEE (reference sequence). The CDR3 DNA reads as TGTGCCAGCAGCCCCGTTGGCCAGGGGGCCATCGACGGCTACACCTTC. It codes for CASSPVGQGAIDGYTF.

This clone showed up just a few times. The rearrangement links TRBV10-3 to TRBJ2-3, with TRBD2 identical over 7 bases. Looked up from germline, CDR1 is ENHRY and CDR2 is SYGVKD. After removal of 0 bases from V and 5 bases from J, the junction contained 11 bases not matched to a gene. This CDR3 has 17 residues. The CDR3 nucleotides are TGTGCCATCAGTGAGTCGATATTAGGTGGGACTAAAGATACGCAGTATTTT. It is translated as CAISESILGGTKDTQYF.

The rearrangement uses TRBV5-1 and TRBJ1-2; D call uncertain. Germline CDR1 SGHRS, CDR2 YFSETQ. V was pared by 0 bases and J by 2 bases, with 8 bases between. The CDR3 is 14 residues long. The CDR3 region is CASSLGGENYGYTF. The CDR3, as DNA: TGCGCCAGCAGCTTGGGGGGAGAAAACTATGGCTACACCTTC.

The chain uses TRBV18 and TRBJ1-1; D call uncertain. The CDR3 has 17 residues. V lost 0 bases and J lost 1, with 15 bases in between. The germline CDR1 and CDR2 sequences are KGHSH and LQKENI. CDR3 nucleotides: TGTGCCAGCTCACCACCGGGCTTTACTCCAACGAACACTGAAGCTTTCTTT. Translation gives CASSPPGFTPTNTEAFF.

The chain carries TRBV6-4 and TRBJ2-1; 12 bases map to TRBD1. In germline, CDR1 is MRHNA, CDR2 SNTAGT. This CDR3 spans 15 amino acids. Trimming at V came to 6 bases and at J to 6 bases, leaving 6 bases not matched to a gene. The CDR3 DNA sequence: TGTGCCAGCAGCGCCGGGACAGGGGGCTCCAATGAGCAGTTCTTC. Translated: CASSAGTGGSNEQFF.

The genes are TRBV6-5 and TRBJ2-2, with TRBD1 matching over 8 bases. The CDR3 runs to 15 residues. The ends lost 2 bases at V and 7 bases at J; junction bases unmatched: 6. Germline lookup yields CDR1 MNHEY and CDR2 SVGAGI. The CDR3 DNA follows: TGTGCCAGCAGTTACAGGCAGGGGGCGCACGGGGAGCTGTTTTTT. It encodes CASSYRQGAHGELFF.

Only one count was recorded for this clone. The rearrangement uses TRBV5-4 and TRBJ2-5, with 12 positions matching TRBD2. The CDR3 contains 16 residues. Per germline, CDR1 SGHNT and CDR2 YYREEE (reference sequence). Trimming at V came to 4 bases and at J to 2 bases, leaving 6 bases not matched to a gene. In DNA form, the CDR3 reads TGTGCCAGCAGCACAGCTAGCGGGGGGGTACAAGAGACCCAGTACTTC. Translated: CASSTASGGVQETQYF. The entire variable domain, with the rest obtained from reference TRBV5-4 and TRBJ2-5, is as follows: ETGVTQSPTHLIKTRGQQVTLRCSSQSGHNTVSWYQQALGQGPQFIFQYYREEENGRGNFPPRFSGLQFPNYSSELNVNALELDDSALYLCASSTASGGVQETQYFGPGTRLLVL.

The chain recombines TRBV5-8 with TRBJ2-2; 9 bases line up with TRBD1. Per germline, CDR1 SGHTS and CDR2 YDEGEE. J was trimmed by 6 bases and V by 3 bases; bases with no gene match: 3. The CDR3 sequence is 14 residues long. CDR3 sequence (DNA): TGTGCCAGCAGCTGGGGACAGGGTTCCGGGGAGCTGTTTTTT. Residues: CASSWGQGSGELFF. The full variable domain, with the rest looked up from reference TRBV5-8 and TRBJ2-2, is EAGVTQSPTHLIKTRGQQATLRCSPISGHTSVYWYQQALGLGLQFLLWYDEGEERNRGNFPPRFSGRQFPNYSSELNVNALELEDSALYLCASSWGQGSGELFFGEGSRLTVL.

The chain uses TRBV18 and TRBJ1-1; D is unclear. The germline V gene has CDR1 KGHSH and CDR2 LQKENI. The CDR3 length is 16 residues. V lost 3 bases and J 3 bases, leaving 17 bases between the germline ends. DNA for the CDR3: TGTGCCAGCTCACCTGTGGGCCCCGGGGTGGACACTGAAGCTTTCTTT. It specifies CASSPVGPGVDTEAFF.

The rearrangement uses TRBV6-1 and TRBJ1-3, with D tentatively TRBD1 (6 bases). Between the trimmed V and J ends, which lost 4 bases and 4 bases, there was a span of 20 bases. The germline V gene encodes CDR1 MNHNS and CDR2 SASEGT. This CDR3 region has 17 residues. The CDR3 reads CASSATPLDSRGNTIYF. CDR3 sequence (DNA): TGTGCCAGCAGTGCCACGCCACTGGACAGCCGAGGAAACACCATATATTTT.

J is TRBJ1-1 and V is TRBV27; D is ambiguous. Trimming cost V 6 bases and J 0 bases, with 11 bases left between them. Germline assignment: CDR1 MNHEY and CDR2 SMNVEV (reference sequence). This CDR3 is 14 amino acids long. In DNA form, the CDR3 reads TGTGCCAGCAGAGTCAGGACTGTGAACACTGAAGCTTTCTTT. It yields the protein CASRVRTVNTEAFF.

This clone was seen only a few times. The chain couples TRBV10-1 to TRBJ2-3; tentatively, D is TRBD2 (5 bases). Trimming shortened V by 6 bases and J by 2 bases, and 15 bases separated the two germline ends. Germline values: CDR1 WNHNN, CDR2 SYGVQD (reference sequence). The CDR3 spans 15 residues. The CDR3 nucleotides are TGCGCCAGCAGGACGGGGAGCGGTGACACAGATACGCAGTATTTT. Residues: CASRTGSGDTDTQYF.

Details on this clone: A junction end diverges from the germline sequence, so it may reflect a read error. The chain employs TRBV28 and TRBJ1-5; unclear D gene. Germline V gives CDR1 MDHEN, CDR2 SYDVKM. The length of the CDR3 is 12 residues. The CDR3 coding sequence is TGTGCCAGCAATTTATATACTGAACCCCAGCATTTT. Amino acid sequence: CASNLYTEPQHF.

The CDR3 bases are TGTGCCAGCAGTGGAGCAGGGGGGGTGGCTGAAGCTTTCTTT. Translating gives CASSGAGGVAEAFF. The chain uses TRBV6-1 and TRBJ1-1; 7 bases are shared with TRBD1. Unmatched junction bases numbered 8, after V lost 4 bases and J lost 6 bases. The CDR3 runs to 14 residues. Germline lookup yields CDR1 MNHNS and CDR2 SASEGT.

This chain connects TRBV27 to TRBJ2-1; maybe TRBD1 (5 bases). The CDR3 is 14 amino acids. V lost 5 bases and J 2 bases, leaving 10 bases between the germline ends. Germline V gives CDR1 MNHEY, CDR2 SMNVEV (reference sequence). The CDR3 is CASSLRVAYNEQFF. CDR3 in DNA: TGTGCCAGCAGTCTCAGGGTTGCCTACAATGAGCAGTTCTTC.

The V call is TRBV6-6, the J call TRBJ1-1, with TRBD1 identical over 8 bases. The ends lost 6 bases at V and 3 bases at J; junction bases unmatched: 9. There are 15 residues in the CDR3. Germline V gives CDR1 MNHNY, CDR2 SVGAGI (reference sequence). CDR3 coding DNA: TGTGCCAGCAGCTACCCGGGGACAGGACACACTGAAGCTTTCTTT. Its translation: CASSYPGTGHTEAFF.

The chain's CDR3 is CASSRGQGTGGYTF. The CDR3 DNA sequence: TGTGCCAGCAGTCGAGGACAGGGGACGGGTGGCTACACCTTC. This chain joins TRBV6-1 and TRBJ1-2; TRBD1 aligns across 9 bases. The CDR3 covers 14 residues. V gave up 5 bases and J gave up 7 bases; unmatched junction bases: 8. CDR1 and CDR2 from the germline V gene are MNHNS and SASEGT.

This sequence joins TRBV28 and TRBJ1-4; D ambiguous. Germline V lookup: CDR1 MDHEN, CDR2 SYDVKM. This CDR3 has 13 amino acids. V gave up 10 bases and J gave up 0 bases, with 9 bases separating them. CDR3 in DNA: TGTGCCACCCTGCTACCAACTAATGAAAAACTGTTTTTT. This translates into CATLLPTNEKLFF.

This rearrangement joins TRBV5-6 to TRBJ2-5; possible D gene TRBD2, 7 bases. V gave up 4 bases and J gave up 5 bases, with 18 bases separating them. Germline V lookup: CDR1 SGHDT, CDR2 YYEEEE. CDR3 size: 15 residues. CDR3 in amino acids: CASSATGRGWETQYF. The CDR3 region has the DNA TGTGCCAGCAGCGCTACAGGGCGGGGGTGGGAGACCCAGTACTTC.

The V call is TRBV6-5, the J call TRBJ1-2, with D hard to call. CDR1 and CDR2 (germline): MNHEY, SVGAGI. V lost 0 bases, J lost 6 bases, and 14 bases lay in between. The CDR3 covers 15 residues. The CDR3 region is CASSYSIGAPNGYTF. DNA of the CDR3: TGTGCCAGCAGTTACTCGATCGGAGCTCCAAATGGCTACACCTTC.

The chain links TRBV5-4 to TRBJ1-2, with D possibly TRBD1 on 6 matching bases. Trimming removed 5 bases at V and 4 bases at J, with 15 bases between. The CDR3 is made up of 14 amino acids. The germline V gene encodes CDR1 SGHNT and CDR2 YYREEE (reference sequence). CDR3 nucleotide sequence: TGTGCCAGCAGTTCATCGGACAGATCCTATGGCTACACCTTC. Its protein is CASSSSDRSYGYTF.

The chain carries TRBV13 and TRBJ2-7; 8 bases are shared with TRBD2. The CDR3 is 15 amino acids. V was clipped by 5 bases and J by 0 bases; unmatched bases: 6. Per the germline V gene, CDR1 is PRHDT and CDR2 is FYEKMQ (reference sequence). The CDR3 bases are TGTGCCAGCAGCCCAGCGGGGGCCGTCTCCTACGAGCAGTACTTC. This encodes CASSPAGAVSYEQYF. Full variable domain (rest looked up from reference TRBV13 and TRBJ2-7): AAGVIQSPRHLIKEKRETATLKCYPIPRHDTVYWYQQGPGQDPQFLISFYEKMQSDKGSIPDRFSAQQFSDYHSELNMSSLELGDSALYFCASSPAGAVSYEQYFGPGTRLTVT.